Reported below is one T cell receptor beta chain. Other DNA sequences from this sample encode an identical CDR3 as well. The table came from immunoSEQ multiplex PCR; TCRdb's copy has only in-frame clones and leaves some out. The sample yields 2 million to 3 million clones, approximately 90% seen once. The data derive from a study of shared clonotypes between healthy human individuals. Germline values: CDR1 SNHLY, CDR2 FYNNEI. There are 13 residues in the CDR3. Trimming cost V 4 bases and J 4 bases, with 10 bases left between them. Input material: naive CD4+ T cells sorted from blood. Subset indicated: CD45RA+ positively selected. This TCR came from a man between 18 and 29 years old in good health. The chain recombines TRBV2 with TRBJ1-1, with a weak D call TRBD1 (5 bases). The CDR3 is CASSGQGGTEAFF. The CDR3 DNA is TGTGCCAGCAGTGGGCAGGGCGGCACTGAAGCTTTCTTT.